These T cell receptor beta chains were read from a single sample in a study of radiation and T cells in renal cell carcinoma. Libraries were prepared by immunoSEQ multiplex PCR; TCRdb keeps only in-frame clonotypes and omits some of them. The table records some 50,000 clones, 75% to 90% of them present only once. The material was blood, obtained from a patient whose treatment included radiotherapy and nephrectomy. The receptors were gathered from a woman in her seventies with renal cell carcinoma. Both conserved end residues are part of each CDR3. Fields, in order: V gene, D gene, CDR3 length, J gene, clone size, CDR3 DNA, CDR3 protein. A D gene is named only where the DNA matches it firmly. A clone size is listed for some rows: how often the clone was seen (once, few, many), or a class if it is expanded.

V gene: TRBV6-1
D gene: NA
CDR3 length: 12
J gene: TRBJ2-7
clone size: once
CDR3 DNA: TGTGCCAGCAGTGTGGGCAGCTACGAGCAGTACTTC
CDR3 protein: CASSVGSYEQYF

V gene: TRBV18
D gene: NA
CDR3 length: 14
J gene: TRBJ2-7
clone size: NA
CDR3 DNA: TGTGCCAGCTCACCCAGGACGGGAGACTACGAGCAGTACTTC
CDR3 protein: CASSPRTGDYEQYF

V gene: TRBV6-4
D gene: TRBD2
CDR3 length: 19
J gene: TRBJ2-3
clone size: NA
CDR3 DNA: TGTGCCAGCAGTGAGAAGATAGCGGGCGCCGAAACTTACACAGATACGCAGTATTTT
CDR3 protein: CASSEKIAGAETYTDTQYF

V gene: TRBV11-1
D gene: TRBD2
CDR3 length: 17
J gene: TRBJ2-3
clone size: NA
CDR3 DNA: TGTGCCAGCAGCACCCCTCGGACTAGCGTGGGCACAGATACGCAGTATTTT
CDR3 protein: CASSTPRTSVGTDTQYF

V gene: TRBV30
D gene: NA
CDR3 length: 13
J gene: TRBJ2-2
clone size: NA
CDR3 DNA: TGTGCCTGGAGAGTAGCGGCCTCCGGGGAGCTGTTTTTT
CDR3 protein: CAWRVAASGELFF

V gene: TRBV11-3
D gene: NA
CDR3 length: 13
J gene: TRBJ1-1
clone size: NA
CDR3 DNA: TGTGCCAGCAGCTTAGGTGGGAACACTGAAGCTTTCTTT
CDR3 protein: CASSLGGNTEAFF

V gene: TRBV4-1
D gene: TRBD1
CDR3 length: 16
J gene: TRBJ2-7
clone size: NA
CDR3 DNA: TGCGCCAGCAGCTCCGGGACAGGGGGTCGGACCTACGAGCAGTACTTC
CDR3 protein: CASSSGTGGRTYEQYF

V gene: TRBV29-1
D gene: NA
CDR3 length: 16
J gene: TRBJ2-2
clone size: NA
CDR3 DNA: TGCAGCGTTGCCCTTGGCGGAACAGAGTTCACCGGGGAGCTGTTTTTT
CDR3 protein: CSVALGGTEFTGELFF

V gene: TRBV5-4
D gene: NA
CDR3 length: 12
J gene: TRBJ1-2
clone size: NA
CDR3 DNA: TGTGCCAGCAGCTGGGATACAAGGGGCTACACCTTC
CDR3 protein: CASSWDTRGYTF

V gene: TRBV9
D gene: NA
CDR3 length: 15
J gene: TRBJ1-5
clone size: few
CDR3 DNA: TGTGCCAGCAGCGTAGCCGGACGGAGCAATCAGCCCCAGCATTTT
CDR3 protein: CASSVAGRSNQPQHF

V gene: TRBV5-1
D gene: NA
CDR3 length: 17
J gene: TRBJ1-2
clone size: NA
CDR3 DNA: TGCGCCAGCAGCCCGGGGGCAGACAGAGTAAGAACCTATGGCTACACCTTC
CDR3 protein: CASSPGADRVRTYGYTF

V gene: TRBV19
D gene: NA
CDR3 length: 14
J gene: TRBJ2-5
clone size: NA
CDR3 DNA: TGTGCCAGTTCGGGGGGCTATTCGTCGGAGACCCAGTACTTC
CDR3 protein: CASSGGYSSETQYF

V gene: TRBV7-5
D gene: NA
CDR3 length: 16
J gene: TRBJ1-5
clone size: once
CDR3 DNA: TGTGCCAGCAGTTTCTCTCTCACGGGTAGCAATCAGCCCCAGCATTTT
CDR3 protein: CASSFSLTGSNQPQHF

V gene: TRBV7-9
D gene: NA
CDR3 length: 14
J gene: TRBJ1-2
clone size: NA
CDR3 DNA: TGTGCCAGCAGCAATAACGGGGGTGCCTATGGCTACACCTTC
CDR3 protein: CASSNNGGAYGYTF

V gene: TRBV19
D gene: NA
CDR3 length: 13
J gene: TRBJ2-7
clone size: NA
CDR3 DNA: TGTGCCAGTAGGGGGGCGGGAACCTACGAGCAGTACTTC
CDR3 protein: CASRGAGTYEQYF

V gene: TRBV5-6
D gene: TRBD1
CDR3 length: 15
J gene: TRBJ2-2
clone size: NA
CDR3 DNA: TGTGCCAGCAGCTTGTGGGACAGGGTGGCCGGGGAGCTGTTTTTT
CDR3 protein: CASSLWDRVAGELFF

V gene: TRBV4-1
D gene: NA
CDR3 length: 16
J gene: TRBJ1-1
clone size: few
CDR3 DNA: TGCGCCAGCAGCCAACCGGGACGGAGCATGAACACTGAAGCTTTCTTT
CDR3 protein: CASSQPGRSMNTEAFF

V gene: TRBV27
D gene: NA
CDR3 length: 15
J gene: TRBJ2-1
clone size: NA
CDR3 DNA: TGTGCCAGCAGTTTAAGGGGCGGAAAATACAATGAGCAGTTCTTC
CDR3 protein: CASSLRGGKYNEQFF

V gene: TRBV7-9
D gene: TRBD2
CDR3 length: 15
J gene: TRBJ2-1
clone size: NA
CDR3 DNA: TGTGCCAGCAGTGCCGGGACTAGCGGGAGGCAGGAGCAGTTCTTC
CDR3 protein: CASSAGTSGRQEQFF

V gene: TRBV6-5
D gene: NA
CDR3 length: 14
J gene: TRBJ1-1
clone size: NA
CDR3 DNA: TGTGCCAGCAGCCGCGATGGAAGGGGTTCTGAAGCTTTCTTT
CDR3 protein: CASSRDGRGSEAFF

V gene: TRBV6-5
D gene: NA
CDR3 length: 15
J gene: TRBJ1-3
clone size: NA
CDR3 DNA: TGTGCCAGCAGTTATTACCAGGGTGCTGGAAACACCATATATTTT
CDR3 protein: CASSYYQGAGNTIYF

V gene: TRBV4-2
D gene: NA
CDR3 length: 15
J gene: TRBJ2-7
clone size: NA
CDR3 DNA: TGTGCCAGCAGCCAAACCGACCCCGGGTGGGGGGAGCAGTACTTC
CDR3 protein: CASSQTDPGWGEQYF

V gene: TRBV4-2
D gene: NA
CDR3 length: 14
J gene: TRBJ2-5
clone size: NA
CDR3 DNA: TGTGCCAGCAGCCGGTCGGCAGACCAAGAGACCCAGTACTTC
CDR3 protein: CASSRSADQETQYF

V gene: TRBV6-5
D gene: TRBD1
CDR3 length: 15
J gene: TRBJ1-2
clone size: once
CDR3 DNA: TGTGCCAGCAGAAACGCAGACAGGGTACGGGGAGGCTACACCTTC
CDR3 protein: CASRNADRVRGGYTF

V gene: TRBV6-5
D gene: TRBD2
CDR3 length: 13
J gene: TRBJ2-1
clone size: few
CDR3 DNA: TGTGCCAGCAACCTAGCGGGAACGGATGAGCAGTTCTTC
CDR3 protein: CASNLAGTDEQFF

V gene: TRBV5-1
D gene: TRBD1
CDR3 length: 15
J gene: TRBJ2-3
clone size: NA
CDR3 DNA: TGCGCCAGCAGCCCACGGACAGGGGGCTCAGATACGCAGTATTTT
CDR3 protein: CASSPRTGGSDTQYF